The text below deals with one T cell receptor beta chain. The antigen is undetermined. There are 13 residues in the CDR3. Germline V gene lookup returns CDR1 SGHRS and CDR2 YFSETQ. Trimming stripped 6 bases from V and 5 bases from J, with 14 bases between. This sample stems from a study of shared clonotypes between healthy human individuals. Overall study findings and caveats: In contrast to clonotypes shared by all four donors, non-shared clonotypes had lower generation probabilities. Several donors had 5% to 6.5% of their naive CD4 clonotypes in common. In general, naive subsets displayed greater estimated richness than memory subsets did.

The method was immunoSEQ multiplex PCR; TCRdb's version includes in-frame clones alone and lacks a portion of them. Of under 1,900,000 clones in the sample, approximately 98.5% were seen once. The V gene is TRBV5-1, the J gene TRBJ1-1, with D perhaps matching TRBD1 (5 bases). The source of this sequence is a young man in good health. Specimen: naive CD4+ T cells sorted from blood. Noted subset: CD45RA+ positively selected. The CDR3 coding sequence is TGCGCCAGCACCTTAAGCGGGGGAACTGAAGCTTTCTTT. Translated: CASTLSGGTEAFF.